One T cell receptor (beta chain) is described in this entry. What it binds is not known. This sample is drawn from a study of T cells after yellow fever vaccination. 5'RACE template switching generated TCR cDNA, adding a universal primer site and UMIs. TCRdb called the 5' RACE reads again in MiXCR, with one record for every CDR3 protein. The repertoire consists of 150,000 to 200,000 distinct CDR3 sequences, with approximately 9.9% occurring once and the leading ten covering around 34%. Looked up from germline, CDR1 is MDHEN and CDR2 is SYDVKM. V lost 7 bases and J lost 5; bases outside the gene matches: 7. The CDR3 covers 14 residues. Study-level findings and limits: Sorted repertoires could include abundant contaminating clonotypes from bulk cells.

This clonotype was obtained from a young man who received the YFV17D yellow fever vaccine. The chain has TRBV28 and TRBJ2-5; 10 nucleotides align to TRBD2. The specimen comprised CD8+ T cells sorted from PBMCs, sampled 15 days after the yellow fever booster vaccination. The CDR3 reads CASKPAGGQETQYF. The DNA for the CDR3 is TGTGCCAGCAAGCCAGCGGGGGGGCAGGAGACCCAGTACTTC.